This TCR beta chain was retrieved from a study of T cells expressing NK-cell markers. The study's findings and limits: It remained uncertain whether the expanded NKG2C+ T cell clones were specific for HCMV antigens. Several donors likewise had their CD3+CD56-NKG2C+ fraction led by these clonotypes.

Comments on this clonotype: Its antigen remains unknown.

The authors made TCR beta cDNA libraries by 5'RACE template switching. This switching added a universal primer site and UMIs. TCRdb reprocessed the 5' RACE reads, with one entry per CDR3 protein and no DNA. This sample's table has about 460,000 distinct CDR3 sequences. This CDR3 contains 13 residues. The source of this sequence is a woman aged 50 to 60 in good health. The specimen was blood T cells: a sorted CD56 or NKG2C T cell subset, CD4+ or CD8+ T cells, or bulk PBMC T cells (not recorded which). The chain recombines TRBV12-3 or TRBV12-4 with TRBJ1-2; TCRdb's assignment of TRBD1 cannot be checked, as there is no DNA. This CDR3 is CASSLTGKGGYTF.